One sample yielded the 25 T cell receptor beta chains listed below, sequenced in a study of chemoradiotherapy in HPV16-positive cancers. Using immunoSEQ multiplex PCR, the repertoire was profiled, and TCRdb retains in-frame clones only, with some absent. Of some 12,000 clones detected, about 86% appear once; the ten largest clones hold approximately 2.6%. The sample was blood, taken from a patient who underwent chemoradiotherapy. These TCRs come from a human donor with HPV-associated anogenital cancer.

V usage is TRBV6-5 and J usage is TRBJ1-2, with D uncertain. The ends were cut back, 6 bases at V and 7 bases at J, with 9 bases in the middle. The CDR3 runs to 11 residues. The V gene's germline CDR1 is MNHEY and CDR2 SVGAGI. This chain's CDR3 is CASSIMGGYTF. In DNA, the CDR3 is TGTGCCAGCAGCATCATGGGTGGCTACACCTTC.

The chain combines TRBV5-1 with TRBJ2-7; no definite D call. The CDR3 totals 12 residues. Germline values: CDR1 SGHRS, CDR2 YFSETQ. The germline V and J ends were trimmed by 5 bases and 0 bases, with 6 bases remaining between them. CDR3: CASRADSYEQYF. CDR3 coding DNA: TGCGCCAGCAGGGCGGACTCCTACGAGCAGTACTTC.

A few counts support this clone. The chain has TRBV2 and TRBJ2-3; 10 bases fit TRBD1. The CDR3 totals 14 residues. V dropped 8 bases and J dropped 5; count of bases not matched to a gene: 7. CDR1 and CDR2 (germline): SNHLY, FYNNEI. The CDR3 nucleotides are TGTGCCAGCCTCCGGGGACAGGGGATAGATACGCAGTATTTT. Translated: CASLRGQGIDTQYF.

The chain has TRBV7-2 and TRBJ1-1, with TRBD1 matching 9 bases. CDR1 is SGHTA, CDR2 FQGNSA, per germline. Trimming at V came to 3 bases and at J to 4 bases, leaving 3 bases not matched to a gene. The length of the CDR3 is 14 residues. The CDR3 DNA is TGTGCCAGCAGCTTTAAGACAGGGGGCACTGAAGCTTTCTTT. Its protein is CASSFKTGGTEAFF.

The genes are TRBV5-6 and TRBJ1-4; 8 bases fit TRBD1. The CDR3 is 13 amino acids. V dropped 6 bases and J dropped 8; count of bases not matched to a gene: 6. In germline, CDR1 is SGHDT, CDR2 YYEEEE. The CDR3 spells CASKVTGAEKLFF. DNA for the CDR3: TGTGCCAGCAAAGTGACAGGGGCCGAAAAACTGTTTTTT. Based on the CDR3 plus reference TRBV5-6 and TRBJ1-4, the full variable domain is DAGVTQSPTHLIKTRGQQVTLRCSPKSGHDTVSWYQQALGQGPQFIFQYYEEEERQRGNFPDRFSGHQFPNYSSELNVNALLLGDSALYLCASKVTGAEKLFFGSGTQLSVL.

The CDR3 nucleotides read TGTGCCATCAGTGGGGTAGCGGGGGGGGCAGAGACCCAGTACTTC. It is translated as CAISGVAGGAETQYF. The rearrangement links TRBV10-3 to TRBJ2-5; 11 nucleotides line up with TRBD2. The V gene's germline CDR1 is ENHRY and CDR2 SYGVKD. V was pared by 4 bases and J by 4 bases, with 5 bases of the junction left unmatched. This CDR3 spans 15 amino acids.

The chain is built from TRBV7-9 and TRBJ2-1; 11 bases match TRBD2. The V and J ends lost 2 bases and 5 bases, in that order; junction bases with no gene match: 2. This CDR3 spans 15 amino acids. Germline loops: CDR1 SEHNR, CDR2 FQNEAQ (reference sequence). This chain's CDR3 is CASSLTSGSHNEQFF. In nucleotides, the CDR3 is TGTGCCAGCAGCTTAACTAGCGGGAGTCACAATGAGCAGTTCTTC. Full variable domain (remainder filled in from reference TRBV7-9 and TRBJ2-1): DTGVSQNPRHKITKRGQNVTFRCDPISEHNRLYWYRQTLGQGPEFLTYFQNEAQLEKSRLLSDRFSAERPKGSFSTLEIQRTEQGDSAMYLCASSLTSGSHNEQFFGPGTRLTVL.

In this sample, this clone turned up a few times. This sequence joins TRBV5-1 and TRBJ2-2, with TRBD1 matching 8 bases. Germline loops: CDR1 SGHRS, CDR2 YFSETQ. CDR3 size: 15 residues. Trimming removed 4 bases from V and 2 bases from J; junction bases left unmatched: 4. The CDR3, as DNA: TGCGCCAGCAGCCTTGGACAGGGTAACACCGGGGAGCTGTTTTTT. Residues: CASSLGQGNTGELFF. Full variable domain (missing parts from reference TRBV5-1 and TRBJ2-2): KAGVTQTPRYLIKTRGQQVTLSCSPISGHRSVSWYQQTPGQGLQFLFEYFSETQRNKGNFPGRFSGRQFSNSRSEMNVSTLELGDSALYLCASSLGQGNTGELFFGEGSRLTVL.

V usage is TRBV9 and J usage is TRBJ1-4, with D unresolved. The CDR3 consists of 15 residues. V was pared by 0 bases and J by 5 bases, with 11 bases between. Per the germline V gene, CDR1 is SGDLS and CDR2 is YYNGEE. The CDR3 DNA reads as TGTGCCAGCAGCGTAGGGACCGTTACGAATGAAAAACTGTTTTTT. Its protein product is CASSVGTVTNEKLFF.

The chain employs TRBV19 and TRBJ1-4; D call uncertain. CDR1 LNHDA and CDR2 SQIVND come from the germline V gene (reference sequence). V was pared by 6 bases and J by 0 bases, with 8 bases between. The CDR3 spans 14 residues. CDR3: CASRRFATNEKLFF. Written as DNA, the CDR3 is TGTGCCAGTAGGCGGTTCGCAACTAATGAAAAACTGTTTTTT.

The chain carries TRBV7-9 and TRBJ1-2; D is unresolved. The germline V gene encodes CDR1 SEHNR and CDR2 FQNEAQ (reference sequence). The CDR3 contains 12 residues. Trimming shortened V by 2 bases and J by 7 bases, and 8 bases separated the two germline ends. The DNA for the CDR3 is TGTGCCAGCAGCTTAATCGACGGTGGCTACACCTTC. Translated, it gives CASSLIDGGYTF.

The chain has TRBV6-1 and TRBJ1-6; D may be TRBD1 (6 bases). V lost 8 bases and J lost 6, with 17 bases in between. CDR3 size: 15 residues. CDR1 is MNHNS and CDR2 is SASEGT in the germline V gene. The CDR3 nucleotides read TGTGCCAGCTTCAGACAGGAGGGGACTAATTCACCCCTCCACTTT. The encoded protein is CASFRQEGTNSPLHF.

This sequence joins TRBV11-2 and TRBJ2-7, with 9 positions matching TRBD1. CDR3 length: 17 residues. Germline CDR1 reads SGHAT; CDR2 reads FQNNGV. V dropped 5 bases and J dropped 0; count of bases not matched to a gene: 11. The CDR3 coding sequence is TGTGCCAGCAGCCCCTGGACCGGGACAGGGAGCTCCTACGAGCAGTACTTC. It codes for CASSPWTGTGSSYEQYF. The entire variable domain, with the rest obtained from reference TRBV11-2 and TRBJ2-7, is as follows: EAGVAQSPRYKIIEKRQSVAFWCNPISGHATLYWYQQILGQGPKLLIQFQNNGVVDDSQLPKDRFSAERLKGVDSTLKIQPAKLEDSAVYLCASSPWTGTGSSYEQYFGPGTRLTVT.

The rearrangement joins TRBV4-1 to TRBJ2-2, with 9 bases matching TRBD2. Trimming removed 7 bases from V and 4 bases from J; junction bases left unmatched: 4. Germline V gene lookup returns CDR1 MGHRA and CDR2 YSYEKL. The CDR3 sequence is 14 residues long. This CDR3 reads CASTLTSGTGELFF. The CDR3 DNA follows: TGCGCCAGCACCCTGACTAGCGGCACCGGGGAGCTGTTTTTT.

This sequence joins TRBV19 and TRBJ2-5; no definite D call. The V and J ends lost 3 bases and 0 bases respectively, with 8 bases between them. Germline CDR1 and CDR2: LNHDA and SQIVND (reference sequence). The CDR3 runs to 14 residues. This chain's CDR3 is CASSIGPYQETQYF. CDR3 nucleotides: TGTGCCAGTAGTATCGGTCCGTACCAAGAGACCCAGTACTTC.

The chain links TRBV19 to TRBJ2-3; D is perhaps TRBD2 (6 bases). This CDR3 contains 15 residues. Germline V gene sequence: CDR1 LNHDA, CDR2 SQIVND (reference sequence). V was cut by 3 bases and J by 0 bases, with 10 bases left in between. The CDR3 loop is CASSILGTSTDTQYF. DNA of the CDR3: TGTGCCAGTAGTATCTTGGGGACTAGCACAGATACGCAGTATTTT.

This clone was observed once. The chain has TRBV5-4 and TRBJ2-3; D ambiguous. The length of the CDR3 is 13 residues. With 1 base removed from V and 2 bases from J, the gap between germline ends came to 5 bases. Germline CDR1 is SGHNT and CDR2 is YYREEE (reference sequence). The CDR3 DNA follows: TGTGCCAGCAGCTTGCCTCCCACAGATACGCAGTATTTT. It translates to CASSLPPTDTQYF.

The chain employs TRBV2 and TRBJ2-7; 7 bases align to TRBD1. This CDR3 region has 11 residues. The V gene end was trimmed by 6 bases and the J gene end by 6 bases; junction bases not matched to a gene: 2. Germline-derived CDR1 and CDR2 are SNHLY and FYNNEI. As DNA, the CDR3 is TGTGCCAGCAGGTACAGGGGCGAGCAGTACTTC. This sequence encodes CASRYRGEQYF.

The chain carries TRBV7-9 and TRBJ2-5, with TRBD2 as a possible D gene (5 bases). Trimming stripped 5 bases from V and 5 bases from J, with 15 bases between. Germline values: CDR1 SEHNR, CDR2 FQNEAQ (reference sequence). This CDR3 is 14 amino acids long. CDR3 DNA sequence: TGTGCCAGCAGCCCCAGAGGGTTCAGGGAGACCCAGTACTTC. It specifies CASSPRGFRETQYF.

This clone was recorded only once. This sequence joins TRBV7-6 and TRBJ2-5; D possibly matches TRBD1 or TRBD2 (5 bases each). The CDR3 is 14 amino acids. Germline V lookup: CDR1 SGHVS, CDR2 FNYEAQ. Trimming took off 7 bases at V and 5 bases at J, with 17 bases between the two ends. The CDR3 region has the DNA TGTGCCAGCATTGTCGGGGCCCTTGGGGAGACCCAGTACTTC. Its translation: CASIVGALGETQYF.

This clone was detected once. The rearrangement uses TRBV14 and TRBJ2-7; D is uncertain. The germline CDR1 and CDR2 sequences are SGHDN and FVKESK. CDR3 length equals 12 residues. V lost 4 bases and J lost 4, with 8 bases in between. The CDR3 sequence: CASSLVGYEQYF. DNA for the CDR3: TGTGCCAGCAGCCTCGTAGGGTACGAGCAGTACTTC.

This chain joins TRBV13 and TRBJ2-3; 12 bases are shared with TRBD2. The CDR3 has 15 residues. V shed 5 bases and J 3 bases; nucleotides not matched to a gene: 3. Per the germline V gene, CDR1 is PRHDT and CDR2 is FYEKMQ (reference sequence). For the CDR3, the DNA is TGTGCCAGCAGCCTGCTAGCGGGGGGGACAGATACGCAGTATTTT. This encodes CASSLLAGGTDTQYF.

The chain uses TRBV30 and TRBJ1-3; D perhaps matches TRBD1 (5 bases). Germline V gene sequence: CDR1 GTSNPN, CDR2 SVGIG (reference sequence). V was shortened by 0 bases and J by 2 bases, with 8 bases between the two germline ends. The CDR3 loop spans 14 amino acids. CDR3 in amino acids: CAWSVGGPGNTIYF. For the CDR3, the DNA is TGTGCCTGGAGTGTGGGGGGTCCTGGAAACACCATATATTTT.

This clone is a singleton in its sample. V and J are TRBV7-9 and TRBJ2-1; 9 bases are shared with TRBD2. This CDR3 has 16 residues. CDR1 and CDR2 from the germline V gene are SEHNR and FQNEAQ (reference sequence). V shed 5 bases and J 0 bases; nucleotides not matched to a gene: 5. DNA of the CDR3: TGTGCCAGCAGCAGCGGGGGGTCAAGCTCCTACAATGAGCAGTTCTTC. Translation gives CASSSGGSSSYNEQFF.

CDR3: CASSPTAYTGELFF. CDR3 DNA sequence: TGTGCCAGCAGCCCGACAGCTTACACCGGGGAGCTGTTTTTT. The chain is built from TRBV11-3 and TRBJ2-2; tentative D call: TRBD1 (5 bases). The ends were cut back, 5 bases at V and 3 bases at J, with 10 bases in the middle. Germline V gives CDR1 SGHNT, CDR2 YENEEA. The length of the CDR3 is 14 residues.